The 8 T cell receptor beta chains below all came from one sample that was sequenced in a study of Tregs in tolerant kidney transplant recipients. Some clones are missing from TCRdb's copy, which holds only in-frame ones; the method was immunoSEQ multiplex PCR. The sample carries 200,000 to 300,000 clones, roughly four fifths recorded once. The sequenced sample was CD4+ T cells from blood. Source of these receptors: a human donor in good health.

This clone has just a few counts. V and J are TRBV5-1 and TRBJ1-2, with 10 bases fitting TRBD1. Germline values: CDR1 SGHRS, CDR2 YFSETQ. CDR3 length: 14 amino acids. Trimming took 4 bases from V and 4 from J; bases not matched to a gene: 4. CDR3 amino acids: CASSRDRGGYGYTF. The CDR3 bases are TGCGCCAGCAGCCGGGACAGGGGAGGCTATGGCTACACCTTC.

V is TRBV7-9 and J is TRBJ2-1; 9 bases map to TRBD1. The CDR3 sequence is 15 residues long. Germline loops: CDR1 SEHNR, CDR2 FQNEAQ (reference sequence). V shed 5 bases and J 3 bases; nucleotides not matched to a gene: 5. This CDR3 reads CASSAMDRGYNEQFF. The CDR3 nucleotides are TGTGCCAGCAGCGCCATGGACAGGGGCTACAATGAGCAGTTCTTC.

The chain uses TRBV27 and TRBJ2-3; D is ambiguous. Germline V gives CDR1 MNHEY, CDR2 SMNVEV (reference sequence). CDR3 length: 14 amino acids. Deletions cut 2 bases from V and 6 bases from J, with 12 bases between. The CDR3 sequence: CASSLGQSMDTQYF. In DNA form, the CDR3 reads TGTGCCAGCAGTTTAGGTCAGTCAATGGATACGCAGTATTTT.

The rearrangement joins TRBV7-9 to TRBJ2-7; 8 bases map to TRBD1. Trimming took 3 bases from V and 4 from J; bases not matched to a gene: 8. Germline V gene lookup returns CDR1 SEHNR and CDR2 FQNEAQ (reference sequence). The CDR3 loop spans 15 amino acids. DNA of the CDR3: TGTGCCAGCAGCTTTATCGACAGGGGCACTTACGAGCAGTACTTC. Amino acids: CASSFIDRGTYEQYF.

V is TRBV2 and J is TRBJ2-3; the D is unclear. Trimming shortened V by 6 bases and J by 2 bases, and 12 bases separated the two germline ends. CDR1 SNHLY and CDR2 FYNNEI come from the germline V gene. The CDR3 has 14 residues. The CDR3 region is CASRTDGNTDTQYF. DNA for the CDR3: TGTGCCAGCAGGACGGACGGAAACACAGATACGCAGTATTTT.

The chain carries TRBV5-4 and TRBJ2-5, with D maybe TRBD1 (5 bases). Trimming took 0 bases from V and 3 from J, leaving 9 bases between them. Germline-derived CDR1 and CDR2 are SGHNT and YYREEE (reference sequence). The CDR3 length is 14 residues. The chain's CDR3 is CASSLAKTEETQYF. The DNA of the CDR3 is TGTGCCAGCAGCTTGGCTAAGACAGAAGAGACCCAGTACTTC.

Only a few counts were recorded for this clone. The chain links TRBV11-2 to TRBJ2-3, with TRBD2 identical over 9 bases. The V segment lost 6 bases and the J segment 0 bases; nucleotides outside the gene matches: 4. The CDR3 runs 15 residues. Looked up from germline, CDR1 is SGHAT and CDR2 is FQNNGV. CDR3 sequence reads: CASSWTSASTDTQYF. Written as DNA, the CDR3 is TGTGCCAGCAGTTGGACTAGCGCTAGCACAGATACGCAGTATTTT.

In DNA, the CDR3 is TGTGCCAGCTCACCGACCGGGGCAGGGGCGAACACTGAAGCTTTCTTT. It codes for CASSPTGAGANTEAFF. This rearrangement joins TRBV18 to TRBJ1-1, with D maybe TRBD1 (6 bases). In germline, CDR1 is KGHSH, CDR2 LQKENI. There are 16 residues in the CDR3. The V gene lost 3 bases and the J gene lost 1 base, with 15 bases spanning the gap.